This TCR beta chain emerged from a study of T cells in Graves' hyperthyroidism and ophthalmopathy. What was amplified from RNA transcripts were TCR beta CDR3 regions. Initially, a first-round RT-PCR of the TCR CDR3 employed the HTBI primer set. Each CDR3 protein is one row after TCRdb ran MiXCR on the multiplex PCR reads. The table has hundreds of thousands of distinct CDR3 sequences, 14% seen once. If no ophthalmopathy progression occurred within 18 months, Graves' hyperthyroidism was stable. Sequencing was performed on blood. The receptor was derived from a woman aged 18-29 years with Graves' hyperthyroidism.

The CDR3 loop is CASSPRRGGETQYF. The DNA for the CDR3 is TGTGCCAGCTCACCACGGCGGGGCGGAGAGACCCAGTACTTC. The V call is TRBV18, the J call TRBJ2-5; D possibly corresponds to TRBD2 (6 bases). V was pared by 1 base and J by 4 bases, with 10 bases between. The CDR3 loop spans 14 amino acids. The germline gives CDR1 KGHSH, CDR2 LQKENI.